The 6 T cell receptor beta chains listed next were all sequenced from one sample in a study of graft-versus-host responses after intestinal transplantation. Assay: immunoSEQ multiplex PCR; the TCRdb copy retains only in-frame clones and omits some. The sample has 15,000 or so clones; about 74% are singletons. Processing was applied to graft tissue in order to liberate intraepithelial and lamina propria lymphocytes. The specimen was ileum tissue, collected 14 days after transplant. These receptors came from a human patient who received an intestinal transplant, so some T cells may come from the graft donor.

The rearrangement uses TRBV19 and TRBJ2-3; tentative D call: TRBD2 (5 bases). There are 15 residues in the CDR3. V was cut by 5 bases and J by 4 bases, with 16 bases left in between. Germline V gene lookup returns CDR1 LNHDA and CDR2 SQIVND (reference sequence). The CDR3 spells CASSLLRGPPDTQYF. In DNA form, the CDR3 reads TGTGCCAGTAGTCTCCTGAGAGGGCCACCAGATACGCAGTATTTT.

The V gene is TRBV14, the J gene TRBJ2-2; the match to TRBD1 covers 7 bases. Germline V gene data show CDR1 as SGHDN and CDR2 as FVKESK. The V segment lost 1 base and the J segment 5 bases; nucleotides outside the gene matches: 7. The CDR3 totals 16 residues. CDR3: CASSQVERGQTGELFF. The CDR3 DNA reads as TGTGCCAGCAGCCAAGTAGAACGGGGACAGACCGGGGAGCTGTTTTTT.

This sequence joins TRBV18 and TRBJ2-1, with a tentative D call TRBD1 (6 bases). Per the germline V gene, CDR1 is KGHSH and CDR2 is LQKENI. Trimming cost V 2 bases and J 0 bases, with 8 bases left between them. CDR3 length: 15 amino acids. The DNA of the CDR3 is TGTGCCAGCTCACCAACAGGGAGCTCCTACAATGAGCAGTTCTTC. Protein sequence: CASSPTGSSYNEQFF.

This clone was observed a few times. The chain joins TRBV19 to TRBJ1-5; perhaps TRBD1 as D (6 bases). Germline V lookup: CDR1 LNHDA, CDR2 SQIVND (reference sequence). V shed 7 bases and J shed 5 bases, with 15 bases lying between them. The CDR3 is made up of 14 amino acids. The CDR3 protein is CASTPTGSYQPQHF. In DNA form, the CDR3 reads TGTGCCAGTACCCCGACAGGTTCTTATCAGCCCCAGCATTTT. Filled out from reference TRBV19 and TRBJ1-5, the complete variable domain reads DGGITQSPKYLFRKEGQNVTLSCEQNLNHDAMYWYRQDPGQGLRLIYYSQIVNDFQKGDIAEGYSVSREKKESFPLTVTSAQKNPTAFYLCASTPTGSYQPQHFGDGTRLSIL.

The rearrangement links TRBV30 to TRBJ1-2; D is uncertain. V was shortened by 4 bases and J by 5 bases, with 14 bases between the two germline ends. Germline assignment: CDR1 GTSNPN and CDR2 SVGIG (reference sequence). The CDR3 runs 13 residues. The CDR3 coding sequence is TGTGCCTGGACCAGATTATTAAGATATGGCTACACCTTC. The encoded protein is CAWTRLLRYGYTF.

CDR3: CASMIGLVSASTDTQYF. The CDR3 nucleotides read TGCGCCAGCATGATTGGACTGGTGTCTGCGTCGACAGATACGCAGTATTTT. J is TRBJ2-3 and V is TRBV5-1, with a possible D match to TRBD2 (5 bases). CDR3 length: 17 residues. V was trimmed by 6 bases and J by 3 bases, leaving 23 bases between them. Germline assignment: CDR1 SGHRS and CDR2 YFSETQ.